This T cell receptor (beta chain) was recovered during a study of T cell repertoires in cytomegalovirus infection. Turning to the study itself: CMV infection plus the matching HLA type was flagged by public TCR beta signatures.

Via MiXCR, TCRdb re-called the reads, giving one row per CDR3 protein. The sample shows around 900,000 distinct CDR3 sequences, around 32% of them seen only once. CDR3 length: 12 amino acids. V shed 6 bases and J shed 5 bases, with 13 bases lying between them. Per the germline V gene, CDR1 is DFQATT and CDR2 is SNEGSKA (reference sequence). A remark on this clonotype: Its antigen is not identified.

This receptor was identified in a human donor in good health (CMV status not recorded). Some clones in this sample may be carry-over from other donors' samples. The gene calls are TRBV20-1 and TRBJ1-1; TRBD1 is a possible D gene (5 bases). Source: cultured CD8+ T cells from PBMCs, taken from culture after CMV antigen stimulation. The CDR3 sequence: CSAKVGGTEAFF. CDR3 DNA: TGCAGTGCCAAAGTTGGGGGGACTGAAGCTTTCTTT.